Below are 23 T cell receptor beta chains sequenced from a single sample in a study of technical replicates of blood from several donors. Data came from immunoSEQ multiplex PCR; TCRdb stores just in-frame clones and leaves some out. The data contain 65,000 to 90,000 clones, nearly 99% of them singletons. The specimen was T cells isolated from PBMCs. The receptors were sampled from a human donor in good health.

The chain employs TRBV2 and TRBJ2-2; 10 positions match TRBD2. The germline CDR1 and CDR2 sequences are SNHLY and FYNNEI. The length of the CDR3 is 14 residues. The V segment lost 8 bases and the J segment 7 bases; nucleotides outside the gene matches: 7. The CDR3 loop is CASQAGGKGGELFF. CDR3 DNA: TGTGCCAGCCAAGCGGGAGGGAAGGGCGGGGAGCTGTTTTTT.

The rearrangement links TRBV4-3 to TRBJ2-1, with TRBD1 matching 11 bases. V lost 0 bases, J lost 6 bases, and 4 bases stayed unmatched. The CDR3 is 16 residues long. CDR1 and CDR2 (germline): LGHNA, YSLEER. The CDR3 DNA sequence: TGCGCCAGCAGCCAAGATCTAGGGACAGGGGGCAATGAGCAGTTCTTC. Encoded protein: CASSQDLGTGGNEQFF.

The chain uses TRBV11-3 and TRBJ2-7; the match to TRBD1 covers 7 bases. This CDR3 has 15 residues. CDR1 is SGHNT, CDR2 YENEEA, per germline. J lost 0 bases, V lost 5 bases, and 7 bases had no gene match. The CDR3 DNA is TGTGCCAGCAGCCTAAAAGGGGGCAGCTCCTACGAGCAGTACTTC. The encoded protein is CASSLKGGSSYEQYF. The full variable domain, its missing parts supplied by reference TRBV11-3 and TRBJ2-7, is EAGVVQSPRYKIIEKKQPVAFWCNPISGHNTLYWYLQNLGQGPELLIRYENEEAVDDSQLPKDRFSAERLKGVDSTLKIQPAELGDSAVYLCASSLKGGSSYEQYFGPGTRLTVT.

The V gene is TRBV6-1, the J gene TRBJ2-1, with TRBD2 as a possible D gene (7 bases). The V and J ends lost 2 bases and 2 bases respectively, with 16 bases between them. CDR3 length equals 17 residues. Germline V gives CDR1 MNHNS, CDR2 SASEGT. CDR3: CASSEWGGPDAYNEQFF. CDR3 DNA: TGTGCCAGCAGTGAATGGGGGGGGCCAGACGCCTACAATGAGCAGTTCTTC.

V usage is TRBV7-7 and J usage is TRBJ2-7, with D maybe TRBD1 (6 bases). Germline-derived CDR1 and CDR2 are SSHAT and FNYEAQ (reference sequence). The CDR3 contains 11 residues. Trimming took off 11 bases at V and 2 bases at J, with 10 bases between the two ends. The CDR3 loop is CAPGVPYEQYF. The CDR3 nucleotides read TGTGCCCCAGGGGTGCCCTACGAGCAGTACTTC.

In this sample, this clone turned up once. CDR3 nucleotide sequence: TGTGCCAGCCCGGGGACAGGGGTGGCGGGGCAGTACTTC. It yields the protein CASPGTGVAGQYF. The chain uses TRBV2 and TRBJ2-7, with 10 positions matching TRBD1. V shed 8 bases, J shed 9 bases, and the junction held 10 bases outside the gene matches. CDR1 is SNHLY, CDR2 FYNNEI, per germline. The CDR3 loop spans 13 amino acids.

V gene TRBV5-4 combines with J gene TRBJ2-7, with D possibly TRBD2 on 6 matching bases. The CDR3 loop spans 15 amino acids. Germline-derived CDR1 and CDR2 are SGHNT and YYREEE (reference sequence). With 0 bases removed from V and 1 base from J, the gap between germline ends came to 11 bases. In nucleotides, the CDR3 is TGTGCCAGCAGCTTGGAGCTAGCGAGTTCCTACGAGCAGTACTTC. It translates to CASSLELASSYEQYF.

The genes are TRBV6-5 and TRBJ2-7; tentative D call: TRBD2 (6 bases). The germline CDR1 and CDR2 sequences are MNHEY and SVGAGI. With 3 bases removed from V and 7 bases from J, the gap between germline ends came to 7 bases. The CDR3 sequence is 11 residues long. CDR3 region: CASSYGGEQYF. The CDR3 coding sequence is TGTGCCAGCAGTTATGGAGGGGAGCAGTACTTC.

V gene TRBV14 combines with J gene TRBJ2-1, with 8 bases fitting TRBD1. The CDR3 is 16 amino acids. The V and J ends lost 2 bases and 10 bases, in that order; junction bases with no gene match: 13. Germline V lookup: CDR1 SGHDN, CDR2 FVKESK. CDR3 amino acids: CASSQTGGHRSLEQFF. CDR3 nucleotides: TGTGCCAGCAGCCAAACAGGGGGTCACCGGTCTTTGGAGCAGTTCTTC.

The rearrangement uses TRBV9 and TRBJ2-5; D call uncertain. Trimming pared 8 bases from V and 4 bases from J, leaving 18 bases between. The CDR3 consists of 14 residues. Germline CDR1 and CDR2: SGDLS and YYNGEE. This CDR3 reads CASSQLSYPETQYF. For the CDR3, the DNA is TGTGCCAGTTCACAGCTCTCCTACCCAGAGACCCAGTACTTC.

The chain uses TRBV5-1 and TRBJ2-2, with TRBD2 identical over 11 bases. Germline V gene lookup returns CDR1 SGHRS and CDR2 YFSETQ. With 5 bases clipped from V and 2 bases from J, the junction kept 5 bases outside the gene matches. This CDR3 is built from 16 residues. The CDR3 loop is CASSPRLAGNTGELFF. CDR3 bases: TGCGCCAGCAGTCCAAGACTAGCGGGAAACACCGGGGAGCTGTTTTTT.

The gene calls are TRBV6-5 and TRBJ2-1; unclear D gene. V was trimmed by 2 bases and J by 0 bases, leaving 11 bases between them. Germline loops: CDR1 MNHEY, CDR2 SVGAGI. The CDR3 sequence is 16 residues long. The CDR3 DNA reads as TGTGCCAGCAGTTACGTTTTGCGAGCCTCCTACAATGAGCAGTTCTTC. Protein sequence: CASSYVLRASYNEQFF.

This chain uses TRBV29-1 with TRBJ1-2, with D uncertain. CDR1 SQVTM and CDR2 ANQGSEA come from the germline V gene. The V and J ends lost 3 bases and 8 bases respectively, with 10 bases between them. This CDR3 region has 11 residues. CDR3 protein: CSVEGGSGYTF. The CDR3 DNA is TGCAGCGTTGAGGGCGGGAGCGGCTACACCTTC. Filled out from reference TRBV29-1 and TRBJ1-2, the complete variable domain reads SAVISQKPSRDICQRGTSLTIQCQVDSQVTMMFWYRQQPGQSLTLIATANQGSEATYESGFVIDKFPISRPNLTFSTLTVSNMSPEDSSIYLCSVEGGSGYTFGSGTRLTVV.

The genes are TRBV27 and TRBJ2-3; the match to TRBD1 covers 7 bases. The V segment lost 2 bases and the J segment 2 bases; nucleotides outside the gene matches: 1. CDR3 length: 14 amino acids. The germline CDR1 and CDR2 sequences are MNHEY and SMNVEV (reference sequence). This chain's CDR3 is CASSLGQDTDTQYF. CDR3 coding DNA: TGTGCCAGCAGTTTAGGACAGGACACAGATACGCAGTATTTT.

The chain carries TRBV27 and TRBJ2-1; D unresolved. The V end lost 5 bases, the J end lost 3 bases, and 29 bases lay between the germline ends. This CDR3 comprises 20 residues. CDR1 and CDR2 (germline): MNHEY, SMNVEV (reference sequence). CDR3 residues: CASSPPIGHSGFRRYNEQFF. The CDR3 nucleotides are TGTGCCAGCAGTCCCCCCATCGGCCACTCCGGGTTCAGACGCTACAATGAGCAGTTCTTC.

The chain links TRBV19 to TRBJ1-1, with no clear D. The CDR3 has 14 residues. With 1 base removed from V and 1 base from J, the gap between germline ends came to 7 bases. The germline V gene has CDR1 LNHDA and CDR2 SQIVND (reference sequence). The CDR3 here is CASSIGPGNTEAFF. CDR3 nucleotides: TGTGCCAGTAGTATAGGTCCGGGGAACACTGAAGCTTTCTTT.

The chain joins TRBV6-1 to TRBJ1-1; 8 bases line up with TRBD1. This CDR3 has 16 amino acids. Losses at the gene ends were 0 bases for V and 0 bases for J; bases not matched to a gene: 3. Germline loops: CDR1 MNHNS, CDR2 SASEGT. CDR3 sequence: CASSEAPDRVNTEAFF. CDR3 DNA sequence: TGTGCCAGCAGTGAAGCCCCGGACAGGGTGAACACTGAAGCTTTCTTT.

The gene calls are TRBV5-8 and TRBJ2-7, with TRBD2 as a possible D gene (7 bases). The CDR3 spans 16 residues. V lost 4 bases and J 4 bases, leaving 21 bases between the germline ends. The germline V gene has CDR1 SGHTS and CDR2 YDEGEE. This chain's CDR3 is CASSLPNREGRYEQYF. The CDR3 coding sequence is TGTGCCAGCAGCCTGCCAAACAGGGAGGGAAGGTACGAGCAGTACTTC.

The chain has TRBV9 and TRBJ2-2, with 7 positions matching TRBD2. The germline CDR1 and CDR2 sequences are SGDLS and YYNGEE. This CDR3 contains 15 residues. Unmatched junction bases numbered 8, after V lost 4 bases and J lost 5 bases. CDR3 bases: TGTGCCAGCAGCTCTGGGACTATGGGGACCGGGGAGCTGTTTTTT. This gives the protein CASSSGTMGTGELFF. The whole variable domain, remainder taken from reference TRBV9 and TRBJ2-2, is DSGVTQTPKHLITATGQRVTLRCSPRSGDLSVYWYQQSLDQGLQFLIQYYNGEERAKGNILERFSAQQFPDLHSELNLSSLELGDSALYFCASSSGTMGTGELFFGEGSRLTVL.

The chain joins TRBV10-3 to TRBJ2-3, with TRBD1 identical over 8 bases. The CDR3 loop spans 14 amino acids. CDR1 is ENHRY, CDR2 SYGVKD, per germline. The V segment lost 6 bases and the J segment 4 bases; nucleotides outside the gene matches: 6. DNA of the CDR3: TGTGCCATCAGCCCCGGACAGGGACCAGATACGCAGTATTTT. It yields the protein CAISPGQGPDTQYF.

The chain is built from TRBV11-2 and TRBJ2-7; the D is unclear. With 2 bases removed from V and 2 bases from J, the gap between germline ends came to 16 bases. This CDR3 is built from 16 residues. Looked up from germline, CDR1 is SGHAT and CDR2 is FQNNGV. The CDR3 nucleotides read TGTGCCAGCAGCTTAAGCGCTTTATTCCAACCCTACGAGCAGTACTTC. Translated, it gives CASSLSALFQPYEQYF.

This chain uses TRBV27 with TRBJ1-2; 7 bases fit TRBD1. V was clipped by 3 bases and J by 4 bases; unmatched bases: 8. The length of the CDR3 is 15 residues. The germline V gene encodes CDR1 MNHEY and CDR2 SMNVEV (reference sequence). This chain's CDR3 is CASSFGGQYAYGYTF. CDR3 in DNA: TGTGCCAGCAGTTTCGGGGGACAGTACGCCTATGGCTACACCTTC.

This clone was seen once. Here the CDR3 DNA reads TGTGCCAGCAGCGTAGAGAGGGGAGGAGGAAACACCATATATTTT. Its protein product is CASSVERGGGNTIYF. The V and J genes are TRBV9 and TRBJ1-3; a weak D match, TRBD1 (5 bases). Germline V gene sequence: CDR1 SGDLS, CDR2 YYNGEE. Trimming stripped 0 bases from V and 4 bases from J, with 11 bases between. The CDR3 contains 15 residues.